Each of the 16 T cell receptor beta chains below was sequenced from the same sample in a study of cytomegalovirus exposure and HLA in healthy donors. Primers for the PCR totalled 60 Vbeta and 13 Jbeta. Here immunoSEQ multiplex PCR was the method, and the copy in TCRdb shows in-frame clones only, minus some. The top ten hold 9% to 14% of the sample, which has 65,000 to 90,000 clones, roughly 78% seen once. The sample consisted of PBMCs. These TCRs come from a woman between 35 and 50 years old in good health and CMV-seropositive.

This clone has only one observation. The chain uses TRBV11-3 and TRBJ2-1; D is unresolved. CDR1 SGHNT and CDR2 YENEEA come from the germline V gene. The CDR3 extends over 13 amino acids. Trimming stripped 4 bases from V and 5 bases from J, with 9 bases between. The CDR3 protein is CASSSLFHNEQFF. DNA of the CDR3: TGTGCCAGCAGCTCACTATTCCACAATGAGCAGTTCTTC.

The genes are TRBV7-3 and TRBJ1-1; no reliable D call. V was shortened by 6 bases and J by 1 base, with 9 bases between the two germline ends. The CDR3 length is 13 residues. In germline, CDR1 is SGHTA, CDR2 FQGTGA. CDR3 DNA sequence: TGTGCCAGCAGTTCCCGACAGAACACTGAAGCTTTCTTT. Translated, it gives CASSSRQNTEAFF.

This clone was found a few times. The rearrangement joins TRBV27 to TRBJ2-1, with D hard to call. The CDR3 consists of 13 residues. Germline lookup yields CDR1 MNHEY and CDR2 SMNVEV (reference sequence). V was clipped by 5 bases and J by 8 bases, with 13 bases between them. CDR3 residues: CASSVMLGYEQFF. The CDR3 nucleotides read TGTGCCAGCAGTGTCATGTTGGGCTATGAGCAGTTCTTC.

The chain links TRBV5-8 to TRBJ1-1; the D is unclear. The germline V gene has CDR1 SGHTS and CDR2 YDEGEE. The CDR3 extends over 12 amino acids. Trimming took off 3 bases at V and 10 bases at J, with 13 bases between the two ends. The CDR3 nucleotides read TGTGCCAGCAGCTCGGAGTTATTCGTAGCTTTCTTT. It is translated as CASSSELFVAFF.

This sequence joins TRBV27 and TRBJ2-7; 7 nucleotides align to TRBD1. Trimming at V came to 6 bases and at J to 4 bases, leaving 6 bases not matched to a gene. The CDR3 loop spans 13 amino acids. Looked up from germline, CDR1 is MNHEY and CDR2 is SMNVEV (reference sequence). CDR3 residues: CASRGTATYEQYF. DNA for the CDR3: TGTGCCAGCAGGGGGACAGCCACATACGAGCAGTACTTC.

This chain uses TRBV11-3 with TRBJ1-1; D possibly corresponds to TRBD1 (5 bases). V shed 8 bases and J shed 4 bases, with 35 bases lying between them. CDR1 is SGHNT, CDR2 YENEEA, per germline. CDR3 length: 20 amino acids. The CDR3 DNA follows: TGTGCCAGCCGAAGCTTATTAGGGGCTGAGTGGGGTTGGGTGTGCACTGAAGCTTTCTTT. It specifies CASRSLLGAEWGWVCTEAFF.

This sequence joins TRBV5-4 and TRBJ2-5; TRBD2 is a possible D gene (7 bases). The V gene lost 6 bases and the J gene lost 12 bases, with 30 bases spanning the gap. The CDR3 extends over 16 amino acids. CDR1 and CDR2 (germline): SGHNT, YYREEE (reference sequence). CDR3: CASINNPPEAGALEYF. The CDR3 nucleotides read TGTGCCAGCATCAACAACCCCCCGGAGGCGGGGGCCTTGGAGTACTTC. Combining the CDR3 with reference TRBV5-4 and TRBJ2-5 gives the whole variable domain ETGVTQSPTHLIKTRGQQVTLRCSSQSGHNTVSWYQQALGQGPQFIFQYYREEENGRGNFPPRFSGLQFPNYSSELNVNALELDDSALYLCASINNPPEAGALEYFGPGTRLLVL.

This clone was observed once. The chain joins TRBV5-1 to TRBJ2-5; maybe TRBD2 (6 bases). The germline V and J ends were trimmed by 4 bases and 3 bases, with 19 bases remaining between them. This CDR3 region has 16 residues. CDR1 and CDR2 from the germline V gene are SGHRS and YFSETQ. The CDR3 DNA sequence: TGCGCCAGCAGCCCTGTCGGCCGGGGGACGGAAGAGACCCAGTACTTC. Translating gives CASSPVGRGTEETQYF.

The chain employs TRBV14 and TRBJ2-5; 15 bases map to TRBD2. J gave up 2 bases and V 4 bases, and 5 bases lay outside the gene matches. The CDR3 runs to 17 residues. CDR1 SGHDN and CDR2 FVKESK come from the germline V gene. The CDR3 sequence is CASSLGLAGGPQETQYF. For the CDR3, the DNA is TGTGCCAGCAGCCTGGGACTAGCGGGGGGACCACAAGAGACCCAGTACTTC. The variable domain in full, completed from reference TRBV14 and TRBJ2-5, reads EAGVTQFPSHSVIEKGQTVTLRCDPISGHDNLYWYRRVMGKEIKFLLHFVKESKQDESGMPNNRFLAERTGGTYSTLKVQPAELEDSGVYFCASSLGLAGGPQETQYFGPGTRLLVL.

The chain is built from TRBV5-1 and TRBJ1-4, with D unresolved. Trimming took off 4 bases at V and 0 bases at J, with 13 bases between the two ends. This CDR3 is built from 16 residues. CDR1 is SGHRS, CDR2 YFSETQ, per germline. The DNA for the CDR3 is TGCGCCAGCAGCCCGATGATAGCCTCAACTAATGAAAAACTGTTTTTT. The encoded protein is CASSPMIASTNEKLFF.

This clone was seen once. The chain is built from TRBV7-3 and TRBJ1-6, with D unresolved. Germline CDR1 SGHTA, CDR2 FQGTGA. This CDR3 has 12 amino acids. Trimming cost V 5 bases and J 6 bases, with 5 bases left between them. For the CDR3, the DNA is TGTGCCAGCAGCGGGCCTAATTCACCCCTCCACTTT. It yields the protein CASSGPNSPLHF.

The V and J genes are TRBV5-1 and TRBJ2-1; 10 bases align to TRBD2. The length of the CDR3 is 16 residues. V shed 0 bases, J shed 10 bases, and the junction held 10 bases outside the gene matches. Germline values: CDR1 SGHRS, CDR2 YFSETQ. CDR3 protein: CASSLALSSGGSEQFF. The CDR3 DNA follows: TGCGCCAGCAGCTTGGCTCTTAGTAGCGGGGGGAGCGAGCAGTTCTTC.

V is TRBV2 and J is TRBJ1-3; D is unresolved. V was pared by 6 bases and J by 6 bases, with 12 bases between. This CDR3 comprises 13 residues. Looked up from germline, CDR1 is SNHLY and CDR2 is FYNNEI. CDR3 protein: CASRVGEPNTIYF. The CDR3 DNA reads TGTGCCAGCAGGGTCGGGGAGCCAAACACCATATATTTT.

The chain combines TRBV2 with TRBJ1-4; 10 nucleotides line up with TRBD1. The CDR3 extends over 14 amino acids. V dropped 6 bases and J dropped 4; count of bases not matched to a gene: 2. From germline, CDR1 is SNHLY and CDR2 FYNNEI. Here the CDR3 reads CASSRDRGNEKLFF. The DNA of the CDR3 is TGTGCCAGCAGCCGGGACAGGGGTAATGAAAAACTGTTTTTT.

This clone was counted ten times or more. The CDR3 here is CASSAGDNQPQHF. DNA of the CDR3: TGTGCCAGCAGTGCAGGGGACAATCAGCCCCAGCATTTT. The J gene is TRBJ1-5, the V gene TRBV6-4, with D perhaps matching TRBD1 (6 bases). V gave up 4 bases and J gave up 3 bases, with 7 bases separating them. The CDR3 totals 13 residues. Germline loops: CDR1 MRHNA, CDR2 SNTAGT.

In this sample, this clone turned up once. The CDR3 bases are TGTGCCAGCAGCCTTAGCCCTAATTCACCCCTCCACTTT. Amino acids: CASSLSPNSPLHF. The chain combines TRBV9 with TRBJ1-6; D ambiguous. The CDR3 loop spans 13 amino acids. Germline V lookup: CDR1 SGDLS, CDR2 YYNGEE. The V gene lost 4 bases and the J gene lost 6 bases, with 8 bases spanning the gap.